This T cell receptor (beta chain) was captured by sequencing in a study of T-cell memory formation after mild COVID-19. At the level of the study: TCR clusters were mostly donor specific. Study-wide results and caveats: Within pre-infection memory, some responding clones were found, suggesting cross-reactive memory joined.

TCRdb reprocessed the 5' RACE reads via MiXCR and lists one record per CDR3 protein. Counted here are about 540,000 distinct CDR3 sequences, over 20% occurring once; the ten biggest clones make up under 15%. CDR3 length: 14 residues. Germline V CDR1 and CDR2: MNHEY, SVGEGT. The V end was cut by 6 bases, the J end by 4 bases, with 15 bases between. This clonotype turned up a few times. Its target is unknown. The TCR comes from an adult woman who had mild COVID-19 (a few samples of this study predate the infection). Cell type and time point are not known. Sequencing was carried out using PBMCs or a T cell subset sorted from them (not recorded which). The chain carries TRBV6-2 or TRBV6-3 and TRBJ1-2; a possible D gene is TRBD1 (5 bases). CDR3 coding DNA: TGTGCCAGCAGGTTCGGACAAGGGTTCTATGGCTACACCTTC. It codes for CASRFGQGFYGYTF.